This TCR beta chain was observed in a study of control samples from healthy donors and cancer patients. Germline lookup yields CDR1 SNHLY and CDR2 FYNNEI. This CDR3 is built from 13 residues. V was clipped by 10 bases and J by 0 bases, with 12 bases between them. This clone appeared a single time. Clones were sequenced by immunoSEQ multiplex PCR, and TCRdb holds only the in-frame ones, with some missing. There are about 120,000 clones in the sample; more than 85% occur only once, and roughly 2.6% lies in the top ten. The sequencing sample was made of blood. The TCR comes from a young man in good health. The chain recombines TRBV2 with TRBJ1-1; no clear D. The CDR3 nucleotides are TGTGCCACCCCAGAGGGAATGAACACTGAAGCTTTCTTT. It specifies CATPEGMNTEAFF.